These T cell receptor beta chains were read from a single sample in a study of T cell responses to AZD1222 COVID-19 vaccine. The assay was immunoSEQ multiplex PCR, and TCRdb's table has in-frame clones only and misses some. The table has about 140,000 clones, around 89% seen once. Specimen: peripheral blood, collected on day 0 of AZD1222 vaccination. Receptor source: an adult in good health. Both conserved end residues are part of each CDR3. The order of the fields is J gene, V gene, clone size, D gene, CDR3 DNA, CDR3 protein. D genes are given only for firm matches. Only some rows state a clone size, as once, few, many or a class for expanded clones.

>TRBJ2-1|TRBV15|-|-
TGTGCCACCAGCACCCCCCCGGACCTGTTCAATGAGCAGTTCTTC
CATSTPPDLFNEQFF
>TRBJ2-7|TRBV5-4|-|TRBD1
TGTGCCAGCAGCCTAGGGACAGGGGGTTCCGAGCAGTACTTC
CASSLGTGGSEQYF
>TRBJ1-3|TRBV6-1|-|-
TGTGCCAGCAGTGAAGGGACGGCAAGCTCTGGAAACACCATATATTTT
CASSEGTASSGNTIYF
>TRBJ1-6|TRBV30|-|-
TGTGCCTGGAGTATTGCGGACGCTGGCAATTCACCCCTCCACTTT
CAWSIADAGNSPLHF
>TRBJ1-2|TRBV7-2|-|TRBD1
TGTGCCAGCAGCCTCAGCCCGGGACAGGGAGATGGCTACACCTTC
CASSLSPGQGDGYTF
>TRBJ1-2|TRBV4-2|-|TRBD1
TGTGCCAGCAGCCAACCCATCGGACAGGGGGCGGCAGGCTACACCTTC
CASSQPIGQGAAGYTF
>TRBJ1-6|TRBV28|-|-
TGTGCCAGCACCACCGGGGGTTTGAATTCACCCCTCCACTTT
CASTTGGLNSPLHF
>TRBJ1-2|TRBV4-2|-|-
TGTGCCAGCAGCCAGGGACCGAGTAACTATGGCTACACCTTC
CASSQGPSNYGYTF
>TRBJ1-1|TRBV7-9|-|-
TGTGCCAGCAGCCCGCTGGTAGGGTTGGGGTGGTCCACTGAAGCTTTCTTT
CASSPLVGLGWSTEAFF
>TRBJ1-5|TRBV7-9|-|-
TGTGCCAGCAGCTTAGGAGGGGACACGGACCAGCATTTT
CASSLGGDTDQHF
>TRBJ2-7|TRBV7-2|-|-
TGTGCCAGCACCGGGTCAGGGGTCTCCTACGAGCAGTACTTC
CASTGSGVSYEQYF
>TRBJ1-5|TRBV6-1|once|-
TGTGCCAGCAGTGAAGCCCGGGCGGCCCCCAATCAGCCCCAGCATTTT
CASSEARAAPNQPQHF
>TRBJ2-2|TRBV7-4|-|TRBD2
TGTGCCAGCAGCTCCGTCCTAGCGGAGAACACCGGGGAGCTGTTTTTT
CASSSVLAENTGELFF
>TRBJ2-1|TRBV7-2|-|TRBD1
TGTGCCAGCAGGGAGCCGGGACAGATTCACAATGAGCAGTTCTTC
CASREPGQIHNEQFF
>TRBJ2-6|TRBV5-1|-|-
TGCGCCAGCAGCTTGGCCTGGGACGACTCTGGGGCCAACGTCCTGACTTTC
CASSLAWDDSGANVLTF
>TRBJ2-1|TRBV3-1/TRBV3-2|-|TRBD2
TGTGCCAGCAGCCAAGAAAAGCTAGCGGGGCCACGGGGTGAGCAGTTCTTC
CASSQEKLAGPRGEQFF
>TRBJ1-2|TRBV27|few|TRBD1
TGTGCCAGCAGTACAGGGGACAGATCAACTCGCTACACCTTC
CASSTGDRSTRYTF
>TRBJ1-1|TRBV3-1/TRBV3-2|-|TRBD1
TGTGCCAGCAGCCAAGACACTCCCTGGACAGGGCCGGAGAACACTGAAGCTTTCTTT
CASSQDTPWTGPENTEAFF
>TRBJ2-2|TRBV9|-|-
TGTGCCAGCAGCTCCTCGGTCACCGGGGAGCTGTTTTTT
CASSSSVTGELFF
>TRBJ1-1|TRBV5-5|-|-
TGTGCCAGCAGCTTTTCAGGGACTGCTGAAGCTTTCTTT
CASSFSGTAEAFF
>TRBJ1-4|TRBV12-3/TRBV12-4|-|-
TGTGCCAGCAGTTGGGGGGATCGTGAAAAACTGTTTTTT
CASSWGDREKLFF
>TRBJ1-2|TRBV5-1|-|-
TGCGCCAGCAGCTTACCAGGAGCTAACTATGGCTACACCTTC
CASSLPGANYGYTF
>TRBJ2-1|TRBV9|-|-
TGTGCCAGCAGCGTAGCTCCGGGAAATGAGCAGTTCTTC
CASSVAPGNEQFF
>TRBJ2-7|TRBV5-1|once|TRBD1
TGCGCCAGCAGCTTGGGCGAGACAGGGCTCCACGAGCAGTACTTC
CASSLGETGLHEQYF
>TRBJ1-6|TRBV11-2|-|TRBD1
TGTGCCAGCAGCCTAACCGGGACAGGGTATAATTCACCCCTCCACTTT
CASSLTGTGYNSPLHF
>TRBJ2-1|TRBV13|-|-
TGTGCCAGCAGCTCGCGGAGGGTTTCCAATGAGCAGTTCTTC
CASSSRRVSNEQFF
>TRBJ2-3|TRBV4-3|few|-
TGCGCCAGCAGCCAAGTGTTAGCGGCTAGCACAGATACGCAGTATTTT
CASSQVLAASTDTQYF
>TRBJ2-7|TRBV28|once|-
TGTGCCAGCAATTTGGGACACTACGAGCAGTACTTC
CASNLGHYEQYF
>TRBJ2-2|TRBV28|-|TRBD2
TGTGCCAGCAGTTTATTGACCCAAGCGGGAACGTTTTCCGGGGAGCTGTTTTTT
CASSLLTQAGTFSGELFF
>TRBJ1-2|TRBV4-2|-|TRBD1
TGTGCCAGCAGCCAAGAAGGAGGGACAGCATACTATGGCTACACCTTC
CASSQEGGTAYYGYTF
>TRBJ2-2|TRBV29-1|-|TRBD1
TGCAGCGCCAGACTCGACAGGGGGATAACCGGGGAGCTGTTTTTT
CSARLDRGITGELFF
>TRBJ1-5|TRBV29-1|-|-
TGCAGCGTTGTGGCGACAGGCAATCAGCCCCAGCATTTT
CSVVATGNQPQHF
>TRBJ1-2|TRBV2|-|TRBD1
TGTGCCAGCAGTGAAGCGCTTCAGGGGGCTGGCTACACCTTC
CASSEALQGAGYTF
>TRBJ2-3|TRBV2|-|TRBD2
TGTGCCAGCAGTGGAGGGACTAGCGCTGAGAAGGGTACGCAGTATTTT
CASSGGTSAEKGTQYF
>TRBJ2-1|TRBV9|-|TRBD2
TGTGCCAGCAGCGTAGGGTCGGGAGGGCCCGGTGAGCAGTTCTTC
CASSVGSGGPGEQFF
>TRBJ2-7|TRBV5-5|-|TRBD2
TGTGCCAGCAGCTTGGCCACTAGCGGGGGTTTCTACGAGCAGTACTTC
CASSLATSGGFYEQYF
>TRBJ2-7|TRBV19|-|TRBD1
TGTGCCAGTAGTGTCCGGGACAGCTACGAGCAGTACTTC
CASSVRDSYEQYF
>TRBJ1-3|TRBV30|once|-
TGTGCCTGGAATGAGGGACCTGGAAACACCATATATTTT
CAWNEGPGNTIYF
>TRBJ1-6|TRBV5-1|-|-
TGCGCCAGCAGCTTGTTTTCGGAGGGTAATTCACCCCTCCACTTT
CASSLFSEGNSPLHF
>TRBJ2-6|TRBV13|-|-
TGTGCCAGCAGACGAGACAGGTTCTTGAGCTCTGGGGCCAACGTCCTGACTTTC
CASRRDRFLSSGANVLTF
>TRBJ1-1|TRBV15|-|TRBD1
TGTGCCACCAGCAGATCGCCGGGACAGGCGAACACTGAAGCTTTCTTT
CATSRSPGQANTEAFF
>TRBJ2-1|TRBV18|once|TRBD1
TGTGCCAGCTCAACAGGGGGTGTTATATACAATGAGCAGTTCTTC
CASSTGGVIYNEQFF
>TRBJ2-2|TRBV20-1|once|TRBD2
TGCAGTGCTAGTAGCGGGGGCGGTGACACCGGGGAGCTGTTTTTT
CSASSGGGDTGELFF
>TRBJ1-1|TRBV19|-|-
TGTGCCAGTAGTTTCACGGATAAACTGAACACTGAAGCTTTCTTT
CASSFTDKLNTEAFF
>TRBJ1-1|TRBV6-5|-|-
TGTGCCAGCAGTTACGTCGAGGGGTATCAAGCTTTCTTT
CASSYVEGYQAFF
>TRBJ2-3|TRBV30|-|-
TGTGCCGGGGACGGAAGCACAGATACGCAGTATTTT
CAGDGSTDTQYF
>TRBJ1-1|TRBV28|-|-
TGTGCCAGCAGTTACAGGAACACTGAAGCTTTCTTT
CASSYRNTEAFF
>TRBJ1-2|TRBV28|once|-
TGTGCCAGCAGTTCTAGGTGGAGGGGCTACACCTTC
CASSSRWRGYTF
>TRBJ1-2|TRBV5-1|-|-
TGCGCCAGCAGCTTGCCGGGCCCCTATGGCTACACCTTC
CASSLPGPYGYTF
>TRBJ2-3|TRBV4-1|-|-
TGCGCCAGCAGCCATCCCTCGGGGGGCCTTACAGATACGCAGTATTTT
CASSHPSGGLTDTQYF
>TRBJ1-6|TRBV28|-|-
TGTGCCAGCAGTTTGATAGATAGAAGGGTCTTAAGGAATTCACCCCTCCACTTT
CASSLIDRRVLRNSPLHF
>TRBJ1-6|TRBV15|-|-
TGTGCCACCAGCAGGGCGAACGGCGGTAATTCACCCCTCCACTTT
CATSRANGGNSPLHF
>TRBJ2-1|TRBV7-3|-|TRBD2
TGTGCCAGCAGCTTAATGCTGAGGAGCGGGGGAGGAAATGAGCAGTTCTTC
CASSLMLRSGGGNEQFF